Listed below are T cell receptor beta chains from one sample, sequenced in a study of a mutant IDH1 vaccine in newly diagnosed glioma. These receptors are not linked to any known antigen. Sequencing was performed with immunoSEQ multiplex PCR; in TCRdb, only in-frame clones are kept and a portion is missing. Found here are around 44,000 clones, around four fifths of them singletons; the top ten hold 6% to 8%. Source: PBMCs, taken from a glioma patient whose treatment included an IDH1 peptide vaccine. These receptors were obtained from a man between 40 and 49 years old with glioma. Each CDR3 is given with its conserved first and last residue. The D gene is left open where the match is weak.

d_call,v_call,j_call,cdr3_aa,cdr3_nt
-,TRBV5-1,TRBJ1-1,CASSWRRANTEAFF,TGCGCCAGCAGCTGGCGACGGGCGAACACTGAAGCTTTCTTT
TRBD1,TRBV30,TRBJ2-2,CAWRRGRGLGGGELFF,TGTGCCTGGCGCAGGGGCAGGGGGCTCGGTGGCGGGGAGCTGTTTTTT
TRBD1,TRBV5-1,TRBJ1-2,CASSPGTGSYGYTF,TGCGCCAGCAGCCCCGGGACAGGCAGCTATGGCTACACCTTC
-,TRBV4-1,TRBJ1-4,CASSQVRPPGEKLFF,TGCGCCAGCAGCCAAGTAAGGCCTCCTGGCGAAAAACTGTTTTTT
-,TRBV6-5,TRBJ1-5,CASSSAGSGQPQHF,TGTGCCAGCAGCTCGGCAGGGTCTGGTCAGCCCCAGCATTTT
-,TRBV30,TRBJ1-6,CAWRDNVGSPLHF,TGTGCCTGGAGGGACAACGTTGGTTCACCCCTCCACTTT
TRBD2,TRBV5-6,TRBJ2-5,CASSVGLPQQETQYF,TGTGCCAGCAGCGTGGGACTACCCCAGCAAGAGACCCAGTACTTC
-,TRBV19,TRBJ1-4,CASSPRGTSLSFNEKLFF,TGTGCCAGTAGCCCGCGTGGGACCTCCTTATCCTTTAATGAAAAACTGTTTTTT
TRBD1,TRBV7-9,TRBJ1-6,CASSLLGRTEGAGSPLHF,TGTGCCAGCAGCTTACTCGGCCGAACAGAGGGGGCCGGTTCACCCCTCCACTTT
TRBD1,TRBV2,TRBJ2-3,CASSRGQTTTDTQYF,TGTGCCAGCAGTCGGGGACAGACAACCACAGATACGCAGTATTTT
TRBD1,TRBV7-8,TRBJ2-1,CASSLGPGGLATNEQFF,TGTGCCAGCAGCTTAGGTCCAGGGGGCCTGGCGACGAATGAGCAGTTCTTC
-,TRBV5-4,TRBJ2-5,CASSLPSGETQYF,TGTGCCAGCAGCTTGCCGTCGGGGGAGACCCAGTACTTC
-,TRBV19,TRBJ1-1,CASATIAWGGTEAFF,TGTGCCAGTGCCACTATCGCATGGGGAGGCACTGAAGCTTTCTTT
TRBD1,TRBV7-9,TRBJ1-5,CASSLGQGGQPQHF,TGTGCCAGCAGCTTAGGGCAGGGGGGACAGCCCCAGCATTTT
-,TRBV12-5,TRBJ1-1,CASGYEQNTEAFF,TGTGCTAGTGGATACGAGCAGAACACTGAAGCTTTCTTT
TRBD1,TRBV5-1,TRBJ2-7,CASSLVGTGSDEQYF,TGCGCCAGCAGCTTGGTCGGGACAGGGTCTGACGAGCAGTACTTC